These T cell receptor beta chains were read from a single sample in a study of T cell responses to AZD1222 COVID-19 vaccine. The method was immunoSEQ multiplex PCR; TCRdb's version includes in-frame clones alone and lacks a portion of them. The repertoire holds 150,000 or so clones, with 91% as singletons. Sample: peripheral blood, taken on day 0 of AZD1222 vaccination. These receptor sequences come from an adult in good health. CDR3s include the opening cysteine and the closing phenylalanine or tryptophan. A D gene is named only where the DNA matches it firmly. Some rows mark clone size as missing; the rest say once, few, many or name a class of expanded clone.

DNA: TGCGCCAGCAGCCAAGACCGTTCTGGGGCCAACGTCCTGACTTTC
CDR3: CASSQDRSGANVLTF
size: few
J: TRBJ2-6
V: TRBV4-3
D: .

DNA: TGTGCCGGCAGTTTACGAGAAGCCGGTCAGCCCCAGCATTTT
CDR3: CAGSLREAGQPQHF
size: .
J: TRBJ1-5
V: TRBV28
D: .

DNA: TGTGCCAGCAGCTTAAGCCAGAACACTGAAGCTTTCTTT
CDR3: CASSLSQNTEAFF
size: few
J: TRBJ1-1
V: TRBV7-9
D: .

DNA: TGCGCCAGCAGCTTTTTAGCGGAGGAGGGCAATGAGCAGTTCTTC
CDR3: CASSFLAEEGNEQFF
size: .
J: TRBJ2-1
V: TRBV5-1
D: .

DNA: TGTGCCAGCAGTATAACGATGGGGGCCAACGTCCTGACTTTC
CDR3: CASSITMGANVLTF
size: .
J: TRBJ2-6
V: TRBV2
D: .

DNA: TGTGCCAGCTCACCACCGACAGCACCAAATAACTATGGCTACACCTTC
CDR3: CASSPPTAPNNYGYTF
size: .
J: TRBJ1-2
V: TRBV18
D: .

DNA: TGTGCCAGCAGCTTAGCCGGAGGGTCCTACGAGCAGTACTTC
CDR3: CASSLAGGSYEQYF
size: .
J: TRBJ2-7
V: TRBV7-2
D: .

DNA: TGTGCCAGCAGCCAACAGGACAGCTTCTCTGGAAACACCATATATTTT
CDR3: CASSQQDSFSGNTIYF
size: .
J: TRBJ1-3
V: TRBV4-2
D: .

DNA: TGTGCCAGCATCCCTACTGGAAACACCATATATTTT
CDR3: CASIPTGNTIYF
size: .
J: TRBJ1-3
V: TRBV12-3/TRBV12-4
D: .

DNA: TGCGCCAGCAGCCCGGGGACTAGCGGGGGTCGGTTCTTC
CDR3: CASSPGTSGGRFF
size: .
J: TRBJ2-1
V: TRBV5-1
D: TRBD2

DNA: TGTGCCAGCAGCCTGGGTATGTTTCAGCCCCAGCATTTT
CDR3: CASSLGMFQPQHF
size: once
J: TRBJ1-5
V: TRBV2
D: .

DNA: TGTGCCACCTCGGCTAGATCGGGACTAGCGGGAGCAAATGAGCAGTTCTTC
CDR3: CATSARSGLAGANEQFF
size: .
J: TRBJ2-1
V: TRBV24-1
D: TRBD2

DNA: TGTGCCATACGACCGGGGGCTGGCACTGAAGCTTTCTTT
CDR3: CAIRPGAGTEAFF
size: .
J: TRBJ1-1
V: TRBV6-5
D: .

DNA: TGTGCCAGCGGGCTGACTAGCGGGTATCAAGAGACCCAGTACTTC
CDR3: CASGLTSGYQETQYF
size: .
J: TRBJ2-5
V: TRBV5-5
D: TRBD2

DNA: TGCGCCAGCAGCCGGGGGGTCGAGCAGTACTTC
CDR3: CASSRGVEQYF
size: .
J: TRBJ2-7
V: TRBV5-1
D: TRBD2

DNA: TGTGCCAGCAGCTTAGTCGACGCAGCTTACAATGAGCAGTTCTTC
CDR3: CASSLVDAAYNEQFF
size: once
J: TRBJ2-1
V: TRBV7-8
D: .

DNA: TGTGCCAGCAGTGACTCGATGGGAGTAAGGGGCAGGGAAATTCCCTACTACGAGCAGTACTTC
CDR3: CASSDSMGVRGREIPYYEQYF
size: .
J: TRBJ2-7
V: TRBV6-4
D: .

DNA: TGTGCCACCAGTGAGCGACAGGGACAGAGGGATACGCAGTATTTT
CDR3: CATSERQGQRDTQYF
size: once
J: TRBJ2-3
V: TRBV24-1
D: TRBD1

DNA: TGTGCCAGCAGCCAAGATCCTTTGGCAATCTCTGGAAACACCATATATTTT
CDR3: CASSQDPLAISGNTIYF
size: .
J: TRBJ1-3
V: TRBV3-1/TRBV3-2
D: .

DNA: TGCGCCAGCAGCCCCGACAGGGATACCTACGAGCAGTACTTC
CDR3: CASSPDRDTYEQYF
size: .
J: TRBJ2-7
V: TRBV5-1
D: TRBD1

DNA: TGTGCCACCAGCAGAGCCCACACTGAAGCTTTCTTT
CDR3: CATSRAHTEAFF
size: .
J: TRBJ1-1
V: TRBV15
D: .

DNA: TGTGCCAGCAGCGTGGGGTGGGATCAGCCCCAGCATTTT
CDR3: CASSVGWDQPQHF
size: .
J: TRBJ1-5
V: TRBV9
D: .

DNA: TGTGCCATCAGTGAGCCGGGACTCCCAACCGGGGAGCTGTTTTTT
CDR3: CAISEPGLPTGELFF
size: .
J: TRBJ2-2
V: TRBV10-3
D: .

DNA: TGTGCCAGCAGCCTAACAGGGGGGTCCCCCAACTATGGCTACACCTTC
CDR3: CASSLTGGSPNYGYTF
size: .
J: TRBJ1-2
V: TRBV11-2
D: TRBD1

DNA: TGTGCCAGCATGACTAGCGTGCCTTTCAATGAGCAGTTCTTC
CDR3: CASMTSVPFNEQFF
size: .
J: TRBJ2-1
V: TRBV2
D: TRBD2

DNA: TGTGCCAGCAGGTCACAGGGGATCTATGGCTACACCTTC
CDR3: CASRSQGIYGYTF
size: .
J: TRBJ1-2
V: TRBV28
D: TRBD1

DNA: TGCAGTGCTAGTCATGCGACCACGGGGTATCAGCCCCAGCATTTT
CDR3: CSASHATTGYQPQHF
size: .
J: TRBJ1-5
V: TRBV20-1
D: .